These T cell receptor beta chains were read from a single sample in a study of blood T cells in healthy people across ages. A single record per CDR3 protein comes from TCRdb applying MiXCR to the 5' RACE reads. The repertoire has 650,000 or so distinct CDR3 sequences, 45% to 60% of them found once; the top ten carry approximately 13%. Sequenced: blood. Receptors originate from a woman older than 75 in good health. The CDR3 runs from the conserved cysteine through the conserved F or W. Each record gives: CDR3 protein, CDR3 DNA, J gene, D gene, V gene, clone size. D genes are given only for firm matches. The size of a clone is reported for some rows only, either as once, few or many, or as a class for expanded clones.

CASSQDDSTFIGYTF,TGTGCCAGCAGCCAAGACGACAGTACGTTTATAGGGTACACCTTC,TRBJ1-2,-,TRBV3-1,-
CASSKAENTEAFF,TGTGCCAGCAGTAAGGCCGAAAACACTGAAGCTTTCTTT,TRBJ1-1,-,TRBV2,few
CASSRRDRLDTDTQYF,TGTGCCAGCAGCCGTCGGGACAGACTAGACACAGATACGCAGTATTTT,TRBJ2-3,-,TRBV7-9,many
CASSTPRGKNIQYF,TGTGCCAGCAGCACCCCTAGAGGAAAAAACATTCAGTACTTC,TRBJ2-4,-,TRBV21-1,many
CASSDGTSGRGNEQFF,TGTGCCAGCAGTGACGGGACTAGCGGGAGGGGTAATGAGCAGTTCTTC,TRBJ2-1,TRBD2,TRBV6-4,many
CASTSGRETGELFF,TGCGCCAGTACTAGCGGGAGGGAGACCGGGGAGCTGTTTTTT,TRBJ2-2,TRBD2,TRBV10-1,-
CSVLGGAFSHEQYF,TGCAGCGTCCTAGGGGGCGCGTTTTCCCACGAGCAGTACTTC,TRBJ2-7,TRBD1,TRBV29-1,-
CSARDPGSNSPLHF,TGCAGTGCTAGAGATCCAGGGAGTAATTCACCCCTCCACTTT,TRBJ1-6,-,TRBV20-1,many
CASSKVYRVETQYF,TGTGCCAGCAGCAAAGTCTACAGGGTAGAGACCCAGTACTTC,TRBJ2-5,-,TRBV21-1,many
CASSQDQALHSYNSPLHF,TGCGCCAGCAGCCAAGATCAGGCCCTTCACTCCTATAATTCACCCCTCCACTTT,TRBJ1-6,-,TRBV4-1,many
CASSDTPGPYTEAFF,TGTGCCAGCAGTGACACCCCGGGACCGTACACTGAAGCTTTCTTT,TRBJ1-1,-,TRBV27,few
CASNNRESQPQHF,TGTGCCAGCAACAACAGGGAATCCCAGCCCCAGCATTTT,TRBJ1-5,-,TRBV12-3/TRBV12-4,-
CASSLEGGRGEKLFF,TGTGCCAGCAGCCTTGAAGGCGGGCGCGGGGAAAAACTGTTTTTT,TRBJ1-4,-,TRBV12-3/TRBV12-4,-
CASTRDRGPTSSTDTQYF,TGCGCCAGCACCCGGGACAGGGGGCCCACCTCTAGCACAGATACGCAGTATTTT,TRBJ2-3,TRBD1,TRBV23-1,-
CASSSGLPKQYF,TGTGCCAGCAGTTCCGGCCTCCCCAAGCAGTACTTC,TRBJ2-7,-,TRBV12-3/TRBV12-4,-
CASSVFRSGGYTF,TGTGCCAGCAGTGTATTTCGATCAGGAGGCTACACCTTC,TRBJ1-2,-,TRBV27,few
CASSSQVAPLHF,TGTGCCAGCAGTTCGCAAGTGGCACCCCTCCACTTT,TRBJ1-6,-,TRBV27,-
CASSANLKIYEQYF,TGTGCCAGCAGCGCCAACCTAAAGATCTACGAGCAGTACTTC,TRBJ2-7,-,TRBV7-2,-
CAISPAVNGYTF,TGTGCCATCAGCCCTGCAGTGAATGGCTACACCTTC,TRBJ1-2,-,TRBV10-3,-
CSGLAGSDTQYF,TGCAGCGGACTAGCGGGGTCAGATACGCAGTATTTT,TRBJ2-3,TRBD2,TRBV29-1,-